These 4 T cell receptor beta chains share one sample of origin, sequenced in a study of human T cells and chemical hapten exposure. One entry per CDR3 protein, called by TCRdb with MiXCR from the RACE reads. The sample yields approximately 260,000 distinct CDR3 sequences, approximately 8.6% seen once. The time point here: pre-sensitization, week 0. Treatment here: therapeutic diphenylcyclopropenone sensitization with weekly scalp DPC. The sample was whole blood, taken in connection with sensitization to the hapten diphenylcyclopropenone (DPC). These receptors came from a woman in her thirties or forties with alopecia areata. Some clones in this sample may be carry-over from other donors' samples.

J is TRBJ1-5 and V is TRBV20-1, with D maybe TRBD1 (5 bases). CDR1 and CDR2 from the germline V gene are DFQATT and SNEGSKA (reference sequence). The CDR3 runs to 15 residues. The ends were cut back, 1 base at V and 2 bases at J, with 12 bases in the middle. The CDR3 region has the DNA TGCAGTGCTAGAGTAAGGGGACTTGGCAATCAGCCCCAGCATTTT. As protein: CSARVRGLGNQPQHF.

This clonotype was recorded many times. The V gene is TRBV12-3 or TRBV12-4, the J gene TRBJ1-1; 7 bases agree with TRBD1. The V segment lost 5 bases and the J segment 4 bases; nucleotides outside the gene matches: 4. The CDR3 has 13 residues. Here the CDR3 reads CASSIQGTTEAFF. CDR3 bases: TGTGCCAGCAGTATACAGGGGACCACTGAAGCTTTCTTT.

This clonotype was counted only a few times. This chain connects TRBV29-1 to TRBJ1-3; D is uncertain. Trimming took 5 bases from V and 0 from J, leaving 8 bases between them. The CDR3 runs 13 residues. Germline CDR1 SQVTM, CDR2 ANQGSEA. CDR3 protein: CSVRGDSGNTIYF. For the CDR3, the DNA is TGCAGCGTTCGAGGCGACTCTGGAAACACCATATATTTT.

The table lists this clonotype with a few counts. CDR3 DNA sequence: TGTGCCAGCAGGCTACAGGGCACGAACACCGGGGAGCTGTTTTTT. This translates into CASRLQGTNTGELFF. The V and J genes are TRBV2 and TRBJ2-2; possibly TRBD1 for D (6 bases). Germline V gene lookup returns CDR1 SNHLY and CDR2 FYNNEI. V shed 6 bases and J shed 0 bases, with 11 bases lying between them. The CDR3 consists of 15 residues. The entire variable domain, with the rest obtained from reference TRBV2 and TRBJ2-2, is as follows: EPEVTQTPSHQVTQMGQEVILRCVPISNHLYFYWYRQILGQKVEFLVSFYNNEISEKSEIFDDQFSVERPDGSNFTLKIRSTKLEDSAMYFCASRLQGTNTGELFFGEGSRLTVL.